The entry below describes one TCR beta chain. No antigen is known for it. No much larger clone is present one base from it, and per-base qualities are unavailable. This sample is drawn from a study of T cell responses to AZD1222 COVID-19 vaccine (dated by TCRdb to the early 2020s). Turning to the overall study: AZD1222 recipients given second doses at about 4 weeks or at about 12 weeks were pooled, since spike-specific TCR depth and breadth were not found to differ between the two schedules. Trial participants were enrolled by age into subgroups of 18-55, 56-69 and 70-plus years, and around 140, 26 and 57 TCR-sequenced participants, respectively, were included in these subgroups. A total of about 230 trial participants underwent TCR sequencing, of whom 200 to 220 received two doses of AZD1222 and approximately 25 received two doses of the MenACWY control vaccine. General conclusions and limits of the study: Conclusions about previously exposed vaccinees are limited, since just six or seven AZD1222 recipients were seropositive for SARS-CoV-2 at baseline. Reportedly, almost half of the unique spike-specific TCRs recognized epitopes lying outside the regions that are mutated in the B.1.351 and B.1.1.7 variants. Spike-specific TCR breadth and depth rose significantly after two AZD1222 doses compared with day 0 and with MenACWY recipients. Vaccine-associated CD4 TCRs spanned the whole spike protein, with dominant responses in regions 160-218 and 743-854. Most participants were white British and females outnumbered males, and the authors suggested that clonal diversity may have been underestimated. Because no day 14 peak-response samples were available, the repertoires could be characterized only after the peak T cell response. In the small 56-69-year group, the increase in depth fell short of significance, most likely because of low power.

The CDR3 contains 14 residues, cysteine and phenylalanine counted. Only the CDR3 DNA is retained, 42 bases long and in frame from the first base. Ends trimmed: V by 1 base, J by 8 bases; bases unmatched to a gene: 7. In the germline V gene, CDR1 corresponds to SNHLY and CDR2 to FYNNEI. The CDR3 regions of human TCRbeta chains were subjected to immunosequencing. The study's processing was this. Repertoire TCRs were checked for matches against a reference library of SARS-CoV-2-specific TCRs that had been generated using the MIRA antigen-specificity platform. Breadth was defined as the fraction of unique TCRs that were SARS-CoV-2-associated, and depth was defined as the fraction of total T cells that were SARS-CoV-2-associated. Using the MIRA data, each spike-specific TCR was assigned both to the spike region to which the TCR was reactive and to a CD4 or CD8 class. Log10-transformed breadth and depth values were compared by one-way ANOVA with Sidak's multiple comparisons tests. The source is immuneACCESS, and TCRdb retained only in-frame sequences with V and J called. Part of the clones is not carried over; for the studies checked, unresolved V genes explain less than half of this, and the remainder is unexplained. Clone size and the V and J calls come from that table; the DNA yielded D and trimming. Present in this sample are some 150,000 clones, 85% to 95% of which were seen just once. In total, the top ten clones hold under 2% of the sample.

This specimen's time point label, per the study, means: baseline before first vaccination. The vaccinee samples were drawn from two UK trials, COV001 and COV002, one of which was a single-blind randomized controlled phase 2/3 trial testing AZD1222 (ChAdOx1 nCoV-19) in healthy adults. For TCRbeta chain sequencing, PBMC samples were collected from trial participants at day 0 and at day 28 after the second dose. The chain is assembled from TRBV2 and TRBJ1-2; TRBD1 matches 7 bases in the middle. This TCR came from an adult in good health. Sequencing was performed on peripheral blood, taken on day 0 of AZD1222 vaccination. The encoded CDR3 is CASSEGGGANGYTF. The DNA sequence is as follows: TGTGCCAGCAGTGAAGGAGGGGGCGCTAACGGCTACACCTTC.